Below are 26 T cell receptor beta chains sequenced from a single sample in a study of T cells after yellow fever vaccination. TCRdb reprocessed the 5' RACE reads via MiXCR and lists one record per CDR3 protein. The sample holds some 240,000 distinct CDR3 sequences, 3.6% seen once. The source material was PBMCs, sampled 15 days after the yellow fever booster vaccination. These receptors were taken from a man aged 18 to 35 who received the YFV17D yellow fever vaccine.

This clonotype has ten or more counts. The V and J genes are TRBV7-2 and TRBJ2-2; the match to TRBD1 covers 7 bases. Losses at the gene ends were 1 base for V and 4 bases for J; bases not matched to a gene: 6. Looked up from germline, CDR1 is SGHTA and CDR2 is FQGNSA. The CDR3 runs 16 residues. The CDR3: CASSLERDRVTGELFF. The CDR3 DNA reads TGTGCCAGCAGCTTAGAACGAGACAGGGTCACCGGGGAGCTGTTTTTT.

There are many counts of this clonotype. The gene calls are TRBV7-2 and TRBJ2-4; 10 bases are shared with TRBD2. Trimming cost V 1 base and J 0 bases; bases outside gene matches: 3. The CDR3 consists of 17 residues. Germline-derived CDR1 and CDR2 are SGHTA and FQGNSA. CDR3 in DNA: TGTGCCAGCAGCTTAGTTAGCGGGGGGATAGCCAAAAACATTCAGTACTTC. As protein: CASSLVSGGIAKNIQYF.

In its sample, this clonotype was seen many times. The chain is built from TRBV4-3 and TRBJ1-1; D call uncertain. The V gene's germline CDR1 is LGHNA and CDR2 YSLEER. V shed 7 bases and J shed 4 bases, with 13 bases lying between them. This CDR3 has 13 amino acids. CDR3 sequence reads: CASTPSWGTEAFF. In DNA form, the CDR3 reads TGCGCCAGCACCCCGAGTTGGGGCACTGAAGCTTTCTTT.

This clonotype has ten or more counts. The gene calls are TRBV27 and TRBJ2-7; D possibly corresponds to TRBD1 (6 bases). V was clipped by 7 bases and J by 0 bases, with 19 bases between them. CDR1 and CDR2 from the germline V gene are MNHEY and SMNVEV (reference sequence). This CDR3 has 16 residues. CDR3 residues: CASNNAGRGISYEQYV. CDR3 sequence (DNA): TGTGCCAGCAACAACGCGGGTAGGGGGATCTCCTACGAGCAGTACGTC.

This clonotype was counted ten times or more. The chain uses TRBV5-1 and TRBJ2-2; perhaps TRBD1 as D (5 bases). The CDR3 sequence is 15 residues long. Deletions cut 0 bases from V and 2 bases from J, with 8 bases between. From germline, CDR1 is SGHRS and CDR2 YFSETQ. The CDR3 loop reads CASSLAWGNTGELFF. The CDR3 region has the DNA TGCGCCAGCAGCTTGGCTTGGGGCAACACCGGGGAGCTGTTTTTT.

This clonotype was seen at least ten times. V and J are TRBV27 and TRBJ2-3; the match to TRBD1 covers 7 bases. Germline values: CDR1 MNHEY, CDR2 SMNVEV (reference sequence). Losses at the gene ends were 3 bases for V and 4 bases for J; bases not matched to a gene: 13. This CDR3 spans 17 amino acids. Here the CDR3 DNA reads TGTGCCAGCAGTTTTAGGGGGCCGGGGACACATTCAGATACGCAGTATTTT. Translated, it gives CASSFRGPGTHSDTQYF.

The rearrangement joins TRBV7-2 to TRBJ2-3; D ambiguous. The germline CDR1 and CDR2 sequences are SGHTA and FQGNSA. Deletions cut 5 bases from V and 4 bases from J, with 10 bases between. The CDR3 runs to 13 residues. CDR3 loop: CASSRYSSDTQYF. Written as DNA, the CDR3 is TGTGCCAGCAGCCGGTATAGCTCAGATACGCAGTATTTT.

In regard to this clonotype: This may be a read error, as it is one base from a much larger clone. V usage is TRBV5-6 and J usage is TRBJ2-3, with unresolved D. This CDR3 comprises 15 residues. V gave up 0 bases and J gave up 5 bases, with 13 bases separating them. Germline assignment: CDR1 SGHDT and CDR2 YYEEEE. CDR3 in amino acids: CASSLGAAIRDTQYF. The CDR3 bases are TGTGCCAGCAGCTTGGGGGCCGCAATCAGAGATACGCAGTATTTT.

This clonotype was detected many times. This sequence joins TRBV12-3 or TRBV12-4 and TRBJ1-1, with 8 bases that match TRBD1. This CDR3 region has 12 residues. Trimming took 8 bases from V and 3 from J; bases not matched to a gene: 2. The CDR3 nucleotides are TGTGCCAGCGCAGGGGGCTACACTGAAGCTTTCTTT. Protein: CASAGGYTEAFF.

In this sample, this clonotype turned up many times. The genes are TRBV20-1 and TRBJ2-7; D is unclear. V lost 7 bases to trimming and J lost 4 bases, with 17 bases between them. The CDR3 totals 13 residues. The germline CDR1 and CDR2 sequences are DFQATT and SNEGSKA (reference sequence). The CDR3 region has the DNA TGCAGTGTACCCCAACGCGGCTCTTACGAGCAGTACGTC. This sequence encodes CSVPQRGSYEQYV.

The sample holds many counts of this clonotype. The CDR3, as DNA: TGTGCCACCAGCAGGGGACCTAATGAAAAACTGTTTTTT. The encoded protein is CATSRGPNEKLFF. V gene TRBV15 combines with J gene TRBJ1-4, with a tentative D call TRBD1 (5 bases). V lost 3 bases to trimming and J lost 3 bases, with 5 bases between them. The CDR3 contains 13 residues. Germline V gene lookup returns CDR1 LNHNV and CDR2 YYDKDF (reference sequence).

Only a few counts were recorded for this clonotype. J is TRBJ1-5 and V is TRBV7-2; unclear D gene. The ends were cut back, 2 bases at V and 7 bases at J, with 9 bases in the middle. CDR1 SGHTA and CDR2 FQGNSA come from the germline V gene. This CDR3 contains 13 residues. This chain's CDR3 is CASSLQAAQPQHF. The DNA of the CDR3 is TGTGCCAGCAGCTTACAGGCCGCCCAGCCCCAGCATTTT. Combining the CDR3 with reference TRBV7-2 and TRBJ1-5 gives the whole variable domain GAGVSQSPSNKVTEKGKDVELRCDPISGHTALYWYRQSLGQGLEFLIYFQGNSAPDKSGLPSDRFSAERTGGSVSTLTIQRTQQEDSAVYLCASSLQAAQPQHFGDGTRLSIL.

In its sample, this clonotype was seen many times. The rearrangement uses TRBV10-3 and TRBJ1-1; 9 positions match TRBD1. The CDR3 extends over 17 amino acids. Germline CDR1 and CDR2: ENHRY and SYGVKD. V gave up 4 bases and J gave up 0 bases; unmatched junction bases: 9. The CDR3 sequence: CAISGITGGSMNTEAFF. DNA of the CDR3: TGTGCCATCAGTGGGATTACAGGGGGCAGCATGAACACTGAAGCTTTCTTT.

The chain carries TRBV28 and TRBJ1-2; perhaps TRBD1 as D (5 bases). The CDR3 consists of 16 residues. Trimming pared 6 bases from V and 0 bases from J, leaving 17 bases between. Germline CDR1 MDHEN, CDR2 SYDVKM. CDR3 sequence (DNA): TGTGCCAGCAGCCTGGGGGAGGGAAGAACTAACTATGGCTACACCTTC. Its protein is CASSLGEGRTNYGYTF.

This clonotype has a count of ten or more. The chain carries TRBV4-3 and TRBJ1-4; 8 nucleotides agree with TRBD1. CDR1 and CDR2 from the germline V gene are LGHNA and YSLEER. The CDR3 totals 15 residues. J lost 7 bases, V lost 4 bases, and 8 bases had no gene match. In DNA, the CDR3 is TGCGCCAGCAGCCCGCAGGGGGCGGGGATTGAAAAACTGTTTTTT. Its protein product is CASSPQGAGIEKLFF.

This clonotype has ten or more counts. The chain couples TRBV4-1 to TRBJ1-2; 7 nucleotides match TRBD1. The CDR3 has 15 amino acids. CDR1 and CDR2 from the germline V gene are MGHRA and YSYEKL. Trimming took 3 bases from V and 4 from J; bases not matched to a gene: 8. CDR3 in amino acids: CASSHPQGGTYGYTF. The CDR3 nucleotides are TGCGCCAGCAGCCACCCCCAGGGGGGGACCTATGGCTACACCTTC.

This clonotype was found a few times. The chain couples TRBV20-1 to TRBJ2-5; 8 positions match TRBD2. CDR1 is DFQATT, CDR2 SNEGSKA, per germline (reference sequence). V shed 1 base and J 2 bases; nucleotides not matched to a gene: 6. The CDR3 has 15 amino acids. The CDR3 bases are TGCAGTGCTAGAGGGGAGCGGGGGACACAAGAGACCCAGTACTTC. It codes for CSARGERGTQETQYF.

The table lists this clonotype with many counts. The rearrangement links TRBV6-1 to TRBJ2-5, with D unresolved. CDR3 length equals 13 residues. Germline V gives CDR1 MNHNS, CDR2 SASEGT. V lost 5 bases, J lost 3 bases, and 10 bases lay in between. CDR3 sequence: CASSNSPEETQYF. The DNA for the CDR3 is TGTGCCAGCAGTAATTCGCCCGAAGAGACCCAGTACTTC.

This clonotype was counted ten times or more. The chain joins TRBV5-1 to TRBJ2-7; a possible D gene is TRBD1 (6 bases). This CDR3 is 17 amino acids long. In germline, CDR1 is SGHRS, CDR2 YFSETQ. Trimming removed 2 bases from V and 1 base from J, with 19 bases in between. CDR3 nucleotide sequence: TGCGCCAGCAGCTTCGTCGTGGAAGAAGGACAGTCCTACGAGCAGTACTTC. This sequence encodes CASSFVVEEGQSYEQYF.

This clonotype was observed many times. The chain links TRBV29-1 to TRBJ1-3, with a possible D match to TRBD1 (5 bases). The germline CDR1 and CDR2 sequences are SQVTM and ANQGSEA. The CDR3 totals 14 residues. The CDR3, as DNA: TGCTGGGGACCCGACAGCCACTCTGGAAACACCATATATTTT. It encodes CWGPDSHSGNTIYF.

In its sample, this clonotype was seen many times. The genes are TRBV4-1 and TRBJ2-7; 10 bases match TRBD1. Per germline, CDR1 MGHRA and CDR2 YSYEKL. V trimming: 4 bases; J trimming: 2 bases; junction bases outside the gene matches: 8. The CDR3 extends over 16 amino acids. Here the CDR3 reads CASSPIGTGAAYEQYF. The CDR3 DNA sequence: TGCGCCAGCAGCCCGATCGGGACAGGGGCGGCCTACGAGCAGTACTTC.

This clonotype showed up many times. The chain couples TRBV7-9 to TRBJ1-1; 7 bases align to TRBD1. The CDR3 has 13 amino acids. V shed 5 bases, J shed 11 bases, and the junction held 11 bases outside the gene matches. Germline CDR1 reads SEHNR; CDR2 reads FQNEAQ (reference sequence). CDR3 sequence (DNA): TGTGCCAGCAGCACCGGACAGGCTTCGGCCGCTTTCTTT. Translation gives CASSTGQASAAFF.

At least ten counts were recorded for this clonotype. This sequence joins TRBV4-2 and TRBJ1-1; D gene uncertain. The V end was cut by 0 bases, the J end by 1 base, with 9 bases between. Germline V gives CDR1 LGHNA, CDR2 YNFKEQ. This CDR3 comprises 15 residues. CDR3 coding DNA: TGTGCCAGCAGCCAAGAGGTGGGCCAGAACACTGAAGCTTTCTTT. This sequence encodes CASSQEVGQNTEAFF.

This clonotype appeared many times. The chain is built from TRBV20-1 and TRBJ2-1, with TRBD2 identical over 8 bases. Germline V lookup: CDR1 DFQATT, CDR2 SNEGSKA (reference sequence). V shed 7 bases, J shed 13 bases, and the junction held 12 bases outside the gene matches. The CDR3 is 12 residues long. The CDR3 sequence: CSVSLKLAGQFF. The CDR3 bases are TGCAGTGTTTCCTTGAAGCTAGCGGGTCAGTTCTTC.

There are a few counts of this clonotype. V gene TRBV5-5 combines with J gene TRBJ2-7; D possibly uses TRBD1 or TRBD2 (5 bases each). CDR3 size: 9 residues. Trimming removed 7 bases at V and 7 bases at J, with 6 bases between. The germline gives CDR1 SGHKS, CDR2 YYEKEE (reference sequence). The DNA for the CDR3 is TGTGCCAGCGGGGGTGAGCAGTACTTC. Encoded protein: CASGGEQYF.

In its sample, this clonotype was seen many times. CDR3 sequence reads: CASSFGQTNTGELFF. CDR3 nucleotide sequence: TGCGCCAGCAGCTTTGGGCAAACGAACACCGGGGAGCTGTTTTTT. V usage is TRBV5-1 and J usage is TRBJ2-2; D call uncertain. V gave up 2 bases and J gave up 0 bases, with 8 bases separating them. Looked up from germline, CDR1 is SGHRS and CDR2 is YFSETQ. The CDR3 loop spans 15 amino acids.